Each of the 2 T cell receptor beta chains below was sequenced from the same sample in a study of blood T cells in healthy people across ages. PCR was performed a second time for roughly 7 to 12 cycles using a sample-barcoded 5' primer and a J-beta primer mix. TCRdb reanalysed the 5' RACE reads using MiXCR and keeps one entry per CDR3 protein. The profile covers roughly 1,100,000 distinct CDR3 sequences, with approximately 26% appearing a single time and less than 0.75% taken by the ten largest. These sequences were also reported in another study, on T cells of mothers and their children.

The sequenced sample consisted of blood. These receptors came from a girl aged 2 to 9 in good health.

The J gene is TRBJ2-1, the V gene TRBV21-1; the D call in the table, TRBD1, was not verified against the DNA. TRBV21-1 is a pseudogene locus. The CDR3 covers 12 residues. The chain's CDR3 is CASSNGTGEQFF. The CDR3 DNA is TGTGCCAGCAGCAACGGGACGGGTGAGCAGTTCTTC.

This clonotype turned up a few times. The chain carries TRBV6-2 or TRBV6-3 and TRBJ1-5; D might be TRBD1 (6 bases). Germline CDR1 and CDR2: MNHEY and SVGEGT. The CDR3 loop spans 14 amino acids. Trimming pared 7 bases from V and 5 bases from J, leaving 15 bases between. The CDR3 DNA reads TGTGCCAGCAACTCCCGAGGGGGGGATCAGCCCCAGCATTTT. Translated: CASNSRGGDQPQHF.